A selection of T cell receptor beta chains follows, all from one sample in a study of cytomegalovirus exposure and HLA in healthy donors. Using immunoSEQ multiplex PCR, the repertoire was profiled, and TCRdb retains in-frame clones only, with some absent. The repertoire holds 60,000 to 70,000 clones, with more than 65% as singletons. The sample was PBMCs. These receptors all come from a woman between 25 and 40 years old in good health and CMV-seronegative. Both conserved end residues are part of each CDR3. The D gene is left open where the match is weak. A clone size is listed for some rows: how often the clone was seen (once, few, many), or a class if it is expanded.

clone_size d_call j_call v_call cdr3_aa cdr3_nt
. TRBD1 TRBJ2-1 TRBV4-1 CASSFDRGNEQFF TGCGCCAGCAGTTTTGACAGGGGCAATGAGCAGTTCTTC
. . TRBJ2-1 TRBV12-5 CASGLVLGDFFNEQFF TGTGCTAGTGGTTTGGTACTCGGGGACTTCTTCAATGAGCAGTTCTTC
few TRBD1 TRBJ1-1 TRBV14 CASSQRTGGTTEAFF TGTGCCAGCAGCCAGAGGACAGGCGGAACCACTGAAGCTTTCTTT
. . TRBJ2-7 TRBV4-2 CASSQGLQFYEQYF TGTGCCAGCAGCCAGGGGCTCCAGTTCTACGAGCAGTACTTC
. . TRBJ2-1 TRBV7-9 CASQLTQVLNEQFF TGTGCCAGCCAGCTTACACAGGTTCTAAATGAGCAGTTCTTC
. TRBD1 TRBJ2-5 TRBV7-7 CASSLVTTGTETQYF TGTGCTAGCAGCTTAGTAACGACAGGGACAGAGACCCAGTACTTC
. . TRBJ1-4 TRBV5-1 CASGREGGTNEKLFF TGCGCCAGCGGCCGAGAGGGAGGAACTAATGAAAAACTGTTTTTT
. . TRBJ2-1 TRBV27 CASSFRGRADEQFF TGTGCCAGCAGTTTCAGGGGTCGGGCCGATGAGCAGTTCTTC
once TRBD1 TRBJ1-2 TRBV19 CASTPPTGALNYGYTF TGTGCCAGTACTCCACCAACAGGGGCGTTGAACTATGGCTACACCTTC
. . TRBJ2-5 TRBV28 CASSSKFGVGQETQYF TGTGCCAGCAGTTCGAAGTTTGGAGTAGGACAAGAGACCCAGTACTTC
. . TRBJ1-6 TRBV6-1 CASSAPGSEDSPLHF TGTGCCAGCAGTGCCCCGGGGTCGGAGGATTCACCCCTCCACTTT
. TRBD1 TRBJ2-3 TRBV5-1 CASSTQGSYTDTQYF TGCGCCAGCAGCACACAGGGGTCGTACACAGATACGCAGTATTTT
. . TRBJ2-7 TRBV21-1 CASSKWRDYEQYF TGTGCCAGCAGCAAATGGAGGGACTACGAGCAGTACTTC
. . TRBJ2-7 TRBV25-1 CASVETRERPKTDRYF TGTGCCAGCGTAGAAACCAGGGAACGTCCGAAAACCGATCGGTACTTC
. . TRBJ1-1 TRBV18 CASSVGQGTEAFF TGTGCCAGCTCGGTAGGGCAGGGCACTGAAGCTTTCTTT
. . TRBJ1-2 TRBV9 CASSKLQGYGYTF TGTGCCAGCAGCAAATTACAGGGCTATGGCTACACCTTC
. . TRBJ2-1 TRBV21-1 CASSRRQYNEQFF TGTGCCAGCAGCCGCCGACAGTACAATGAGCAGTTCTTC
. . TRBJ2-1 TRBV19 CASREGSSYNEQFF TGTGCCAGTAGGGAGGGGAGCTCCTACAATGAGCAGTTCTTC
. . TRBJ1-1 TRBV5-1 CASSFTGMNTEAFF TGCGCCAGCAGCTTTACAGGGATGAACACTGAAGCTTTCTTT
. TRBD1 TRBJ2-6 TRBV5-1 CASSRQTDRGLGGANVLTF TGCGCCAGCAGCCGTCAGACCGACAGGGGGCTAGGTGGGGCCAACGTCCTGACTTTC
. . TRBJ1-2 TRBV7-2 CASSLVGQGYGYTF TGTGCCAGCAGCTTAGTGGGGCAGGGTTATGGCTACACCTTC
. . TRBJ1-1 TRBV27 CASSSGERLLANTEAFF TGTGCCAGCAGTTCCGGGGAAAGGTTGCTAGCGAACACTGAAGCTTTCTTT
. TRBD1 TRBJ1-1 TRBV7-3 CASSQGQVRFF TGTGCCAGCAGCCAGGGACAGGTCCGTTTCTTT
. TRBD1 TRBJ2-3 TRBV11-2 CASSSLEVTGAHWDTQYF TGTGCCAGCAGCTCTCTTGAAGTGACAGGGGCCCACTGGGATACGCAGTATTTT
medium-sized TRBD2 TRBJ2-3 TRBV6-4 CASSDGTSGTDTQYF TGTGCCAGCAGTGACGGGACTAGCGGGACAGATACGCAGTATTTT
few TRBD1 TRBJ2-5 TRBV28 CASSLWGRGQETQYF TGTGCCAGCAGTTTATGGGGCAGGGGGCAAGAGACCCAGTACTTC